The source of this T cell receptor (beta chain) is a study of blood T cells in healthy people across ages. The study drew donors from healthy Caucasian individuals in Russia aged roughly 6 to 90. Investigators took ten milliliters of peripheral blood from every donor. Each sample yielded at least 7 million isolated PBMCs. Extracted total RNA amounted to at least 5.5 micrograms for each sample. A sample-barcoded 5' primer and a J-beta primer mix were used in a second PCR of roughly 7 to 11 cycles. TCRdb redid the calling of the 5' RACE reads with MiXCR, one entry per CDR3 protein. In the table there are around 870,000 distinct CDR3 sequences, less than 35% of which are singletons. The origin of this receptor is a woman older than 75 in good health. The specimen sequenced was blood.

CDR3 sequence: CANTWGRLVSYNSPLHF. The DNA for the CDR3 is TGTGCCAACACCTGGGGCAGGCTGGTCTCCTATAATTCACCCCTCCACTTT. The rearrangement links TRBV6-1 to TRBJ1-6; possibly TRBD1 for D (5 bases). V was cut by 10 bases and J by 0 bases, with 19 bases left in between. The CDR3 is 17 residues long. The germline V gene has CDR1 MNHNS and CDR2 SASEGT.